These 17 T cell receptor beta chains were sequenced from one sample in a study of control samples from healthy donors and cancer patients. The table came from immunoSEQ multiplex PCR; TCRdb's copy has only in-frame clones and leaves some out. The table shows 78,000 or so clones, with over 75% occurring only once. Sequenced material: blood. The receptors were gathered from a woman in her forties or fifties in good health.

This clone was detected only once. The chain combines TRBV20-1 with TRBJ1-5; TRBD1 is a possible D gene (5 bases). Trimming shortened V by 3 bases and J by 9 bases, and 15 bases separated the two germline ends. The CDR3 has 13 amino acids. From germline, CDR1 is DFQATT and CDR2 SNEGSKA (reference sequence). CDR3 sequence (DNA): TGCAGTGCTAGTAAGACAGAGTCATCGCCCCAGCATTTT. This gives the protein CSASKTESSPQHF.

CDR3 sequence (DNA): TGTGCCAGCAGCCAAGGTCCCACTAGCGGGAGGAACACAGATACGCAGTATTTT. It codes for CASSQGPTSGRNTDTQYF. The chain has TRBV3-1 (or the pseudogene TRBV3-2) and TRBJ2-3; 12 nucleotides align to TRBD2. V lost 1 base, J lost 2 bases, and 7 bases stayed unmatched. Germline loops: CDR1 LGHDT, CDR2 YNNKEL (reference sequence). This CDR3 contains 18 residues.

The rearrangement joins TRBV2 to TRBJ2-2, with D perhaps matching TRBD1 (6 bases). The CDR3 runs to 13 residues. From germline, CDR1 is SNHLY and CDR2 FYNNEI. V was cut by 7 bases and J by 5 bases, with 11 bases left in between. The CDR3, as DNA: TGTGCCAGCACATACAGGGTTACCGGGGAGCTGTTTTTT. Translated, it gives CASTYRVTGELFF. The whole variable domain, remainder taken from reference TRBV2 and TRBJ2-2, is EPEVTQTPSHQVTQMGQEVILRCVPISNHLYFYWYRQILGQKVEFLVSFYNNEISEKSEIFDDQFSVERPDGSNFTLKIRSTKLEDSAMYFCASTYRVTGELFFGEGSRLTVL.

The gene calls are TRBV28 and TRBJ2-5; 10 bases are a match to TRBD2. Trimming at V came to 2 bases and at J to 5 bases, leaving 5 bases not matched to a gene. The V gene's germline CDR1 is MDHEN and CDR2 SYDVKM. The CDR3 covers 15 residues. In DNA, the CDR3 is TGTGCCAGCAGTTTAGTAGCGGGAGGCGGGGAGACCCAGTACTTC. It yields the protein CASSLVAGGGETQYF.

This clone was seen a single time. The rearrangement uses TRBV6-5 and TRBJ1-6; maybe TRBD1 (5 bases). This CDR3 is built from 13 residues. Germline CDR1 MNHEY, CDR2 SVGAGI. V was clipped by 0 bases and J by 15 bases, with 12 bases between them. In DNA, the CDR3 is TGTGCCAGCAGTTACTCGTGGGGGAAGGGCCTCCACTTT. It is translated as CASSYSWGKGLHF.

V gene TRBV7-6 combines with J gene TRBJ2-3; D is unclear. The V gene lost 2 bases and the J gene lost 6 bases, with 15 bases spanning the gap. Germline CDR1 and CDR2: SGHVS and FNYEAQ. CDR3 size: 15 residues. CDR3 region: CASSLSTSVADTQYF. The CDR3 coding sequence is TGTGCCAGCAGCTTAAGCACCTCAGTGGCCGATACGCAGTATTTT.

This clone has only one observation. The V gene is TRBV9, the J gene TRBJ1-2; 8 bases align to TRBD1. This CDR3 has 15 amino acids. CDR1 is SGDLS, CDR2 YYNGEE, per germline. J lost 4 bases, V lost 3 bases, and 8 bases had no gene match. The CDR3 protein is CASSESDRAGYGYTF. The CDR3 DNA sequence: TGTGCCAGCAGCGAGTCGGACAGGGCAGGCTATGGCTACACCTTC. The whole variable domain, filled in from reference TRBV9 and TRBJ1-2, reads DSGVTQTPKHLITATGQRVTLRCSPRSGDLSVYWYQQSLDQGLQFLIQYYNGEERAKGNILERFSAQQFPDLHSELNLSSLELGDSALYFCASSESDRAGYGYTFGSGTRLTVV.

The genes are TRBV11-2 and TRBJ1-2, with D hard to call. Trimming cost V 5 bases and J 7 bases, with 14 bases left between them. Germline lookup yields CDR1 SGHAT and CDR2 FQNNGV. The CDR3 is 13 amino acids. The CDR3 spells CASSPQSRFGYTF. In nucleotides, the CDR3 is TGTGCCAGCAGCCCTCAATCCAGGTTTGGCTACACCTTC. The entire variable domain, with the rest obtained from reference TRBV11-2 and TRBJ1-2, is as follows: EAGVAQSPRYKIIEKRQSVAFWCNPISGHATLYWYQQILGQGPKLLIQFQNNGVVDDSQLPKDRFSAERLKGVDSTLKIQPAKLEDSAVYLCASSPQSRFGYTFGSGTRLTVV.

V gene TRBV7-2 combines with J gene TRBJ2-1; 13 nucleotides line up with TRBD2. CDR1 SGHTA and CDR2 FQGNSA come from the germline V gene. With V trimmed by 2 bases and J by 3 bases, 7 bases remained unmatched. This CDR3 is built from 18 residues. This CDR3 is CASSLTSGRASFYNEQFF. The CDR3 nucleotides are TGTGCCAGCAGCTTAACTAGCGGGAGGGCCTCTTTCTACAATGAGCAGTTCTTC.

Here the CDR3 reads CASSEGQGWEKLFF. The CDR3 bases are TGTGCCAGCAGTGAGGGACAGGGGTGGGAAAAACTGTTTTTT. V gene TRBV6-1 combines with J gene TRBJ1-4, with TRBD1 matching over 10 bases. Germline V gives CDR1 MNHNS, CDR2 SASEGT. V was clipped by 3 bases and J by 8 bases; unmatched bases: 3. CDR3 length: 14 residues.

The chain employs TRBV29-1 and TRBJ2-3; either TRBD1 or TRBD2 may supply D (6 bases each). Germline V gene lookup returns CDR1 SQVTM and CDR2 ANQGSEA. V gave up 0 bases and J gave up 6 bases, with 16 bases separating them. The CDR3 extends over 15 amino acids. CDR3 in amino acids: CSVEEGGTPLDTQYF. CDR3 coding DNA: TGCAGCGTTGAAGAAGGGGGGACCCCGCTGGATACGCAGTATTTT.

This chain connects TRBV11-1 to TRBJ2-1; tentative D call: TRBD2 (6 bases). The V end was cut by 8 bases, the J end by 7 bases, with 18 bases between. The CDR3 extends over 14 amino acids. Germline V gene data show CDR1 as SGHAT and CDR2 as FQDESV (reference sequence). The DNA of the CDR3 is TGTGCCAGCGGGCGGGACTTAGCGGTAAATGAGCAGTTCTTC. This encodes CASGRDLAVNEQFF.

This clone appeared once. V gene TRBV20-1 combines with J gene TRBJ1-1; tentative D call: TRBD1 (5 bases). This CDR3 is built from 11 residues. Trimming cost V 5 bases and J 8 bases, with 12 bases left between them. The germline V gene encodes CDR1 DFQATT and CDR2 SNEGSKA (reference sequence). The CDR3 is CSAGRRTEAFF. CDR3 DNA: TGCAGTGCTGGTCGACGGACAGAAGCTTTCTTT.

The chain couples TRBV3-1 (or the pseudogene TRBV3-2) to TRBJ2-3; 8 bases map to TRBD2. This CDR3 has 16 residues. With V trimmed by 4 bases and J by 2 bases, 8 bases remained unmatched. CDR1 is LGHDT, CDR2 YNNKEL, per germline (reference sequence). CDR3 coding DNA: TGTGCCAGCAGCCGGAGGAGCGGGAGTCTCACAGATACGCAGTATTTT. It is translated as CASSRRSGSLTDTQYF.

This clone was seen once. The V gene is TRBV3-1 (or the pseudogene TRBV3-2), the J gene TRBJ2-1; D gene uncertain. CDR3 length equals 14 residues. Germline CDR1 is LGHDT and CDR2 is YNNKEL (reference sequence). Trimming cost V 4 bases and J 9 bases, with 16 bases left between them. This CDR3 reads CASSPPTYRGEQFF. DNA of the CDR3: TGTGCCAGCAGCCCCCCCACATACCGCGGTGAGCAGTTCTTC.

The CDR3 DNA reads TGTGCCAGCAGCCACTCGTCCGGCACAGGGGAGGGAACCTTC. Translated: CASSHSSGTGEGTF. This chain connects TRBV25-1 to TRBJ1-2, with 7 bases fitting TRBD1. Germline values: CDR1 MGHDK, CDR2 SYGVNS. The ends lost 6 bases at V and 14 bases at J; junction bases unmatched: 18. CDR3 size: 14 residues.

J is TRBJ1-1 and V is TRBV7-9; D is perhaps TRBD1 (5 bases). The germline V gene encodes CDR1 SEHNR and CDR2 FQNEAQ (reference sequence). V dropped 2 bases and J dropped 5 bases, with 9 bases sitting between them. The CDR3 is made up of 13 amino acids. Here the CDR3 reads CASSLLDMTEAFF. Here the CDR3 DNA reads TGTGCCAGCAGCTTACTGGACATGACTGAAGCTTTCTTT. The full variable domain, completed using reference TRBV7-9 and TRBJ1-1, is DTGVSQNPRHKITKRGQNVTFRCDPISEHNRLYWYRQTLGQGPEFLTYFQNEAQLEKSRLLSDRFSAERPKGSFSTLEIQRTEQGDSAMYLCASSLLDMTEAFFGQGTRLTVV.